The clone carrying this TCR beta chain was picked up many times. The antigen is unknown. The cDNA was generated by 5'RACE with 10-nucleotide random UMIs. Over 170 million TCR-beta sequences from 15-18 subjects were obtained in each sequencing run. TCRdb reprocessed the 5' RACE reads via MiXCR and lists one record per CDR3 protein. The data show approximately 84,000 distinct CDR3 sequences, 4.3% seen once. The data belong to a study of neurological immune-mediated disorders. Study-wide findings and caveats: Among expanded clones, no CDR3 amino acid sequences were shared across subjects, a pattern suggesting private repertoires in all groups.

Sample time point: longitudinal time-point 3. This sequence was found in a woman aged 55-69 years with multiple sclerosis. The specimen sequenced was PBMCs.

The DNA for the CDR3 is TGTGCCAGCAGCCAACCCGGGACAGCCTACGAGCAGTACTTC. Translating gives CASSQPGTAYEQYF. The V gene is TRBV3-1, the J gene TRBJ2-7, with TRBD1 matching over 7 bases. The trim removed 2 bases at V and 2 bases at J, leaving 3 bases unmatched. Germline V gives CDR1 LGHDT, CDR2 YNNKEL (reference sequence). The CDR3 consists of 14 residues.